This T cell receptor (beta chain) was identified during a study of spatial heterogeneity in lung cancer. The time point: sample taken at primary tumor resection. V dropped 8 bases and J dropped 4; count of bases not matched to a gene: 10. The CDR3 is 15 amino acids. Germline assignment: CDR1 LGHNA and CDR2 YSLEER. MiXCR was run by TCRdb on the 5' RACE reads, yielding one entry per CDR3 protein. Found here are about 38,000 distinct CDR3 sequences, around 7% of them singletons; the top ten hold around 30%. In this sample, this clonotype turned up many times. This specimen consisted of PBMCs, obtained at surgery. The rearrangement uses TRBV4-3 and TRBJ2-3; 9 nucleotides match TRBD1. The origin of this receptor is a male donor with early-stage non-small cell lung cancer. The CDR3, as DNA: TGCGCCAGCGGGACAGGGTTGGGGGGCCCAGATACGCAGTATTTT. Encoded protein: CASGTGLGGPDTQYF.